This T cell receptor (beta chain) is drawn from a study of cytomegalovirus exposure and HLA in healthy donors. A multiplex PCR was run with 60 Vbeta primers and 13 Jbeta primers. Sequencing was performed with immunoSEQ multiplex PCR; in TCRdb, only in-frame clones are kept and a portion is missing. This sample's table has 150,000 to 200,000 clones. Despite likely unrecorded immune exposures, the donors were nominally healthy at the time of sampling. The receptor's source is a woman in her fifties or sixties in good health and CMV-seronegative. The specimen sequenced was PBMCs.

The CDR3 reads CASSQEWSGRPQHF. CDR3 DNA sequence: TGCGCCAGCAGCCAAGAGTGGTCGGGGAGGCCCCAGCATTTT. This chain joins TRBV4-1 and TRBJ1-5; unclear D gene. The CDR3 runs 14 residues. Germline V gene sequence: CDR1 MGHRA, CDR2 YSYEKL. Trimming pared 0 bases from V and 9 bases from J, leaving 12 bases between.